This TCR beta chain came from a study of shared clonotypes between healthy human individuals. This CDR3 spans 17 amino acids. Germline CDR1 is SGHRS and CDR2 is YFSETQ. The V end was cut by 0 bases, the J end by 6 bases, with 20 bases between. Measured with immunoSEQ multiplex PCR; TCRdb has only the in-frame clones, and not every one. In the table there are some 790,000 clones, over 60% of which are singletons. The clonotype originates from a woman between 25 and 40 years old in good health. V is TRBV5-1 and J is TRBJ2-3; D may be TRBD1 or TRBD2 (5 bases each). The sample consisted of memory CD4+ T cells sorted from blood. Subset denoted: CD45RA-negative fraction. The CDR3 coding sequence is TGCGCCAGCAGCTTGGCCGAGGGAGCTCAGGGTTGGGATACGCAGTATTTT. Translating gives CASSLAEGAQGWDTQYF. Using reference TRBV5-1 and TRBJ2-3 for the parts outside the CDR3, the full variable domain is KAGVTQTPRYLIKTRGQQVTLSCSPISGHRSVSWYQQTPGQGLQFLFEYFSETQRNKGNFPGRFSGRQFSNSRSEMNVSTLELGDSALYLCASSLAEGAQGWDTQYFGPGTRLTVL.